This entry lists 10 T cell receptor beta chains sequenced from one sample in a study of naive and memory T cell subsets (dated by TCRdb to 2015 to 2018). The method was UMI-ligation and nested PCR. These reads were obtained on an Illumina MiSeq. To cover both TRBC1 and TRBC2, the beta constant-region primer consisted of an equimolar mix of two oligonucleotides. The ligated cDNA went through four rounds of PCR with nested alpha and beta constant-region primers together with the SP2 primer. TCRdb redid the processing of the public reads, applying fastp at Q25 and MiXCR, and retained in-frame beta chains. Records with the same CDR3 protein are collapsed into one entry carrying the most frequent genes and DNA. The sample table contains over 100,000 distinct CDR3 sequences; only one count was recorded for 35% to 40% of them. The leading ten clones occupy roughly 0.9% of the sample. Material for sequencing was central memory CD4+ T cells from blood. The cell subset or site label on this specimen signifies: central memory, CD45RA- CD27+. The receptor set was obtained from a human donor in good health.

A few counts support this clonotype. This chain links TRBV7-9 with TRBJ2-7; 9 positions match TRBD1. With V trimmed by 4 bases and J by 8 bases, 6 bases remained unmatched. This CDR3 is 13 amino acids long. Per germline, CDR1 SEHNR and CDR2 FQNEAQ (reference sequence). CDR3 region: CASSSAGTGKQYF. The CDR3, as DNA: TGTGCCAGCAGCTCGGCCGGGACAGGGAAGCAGTACTTC.

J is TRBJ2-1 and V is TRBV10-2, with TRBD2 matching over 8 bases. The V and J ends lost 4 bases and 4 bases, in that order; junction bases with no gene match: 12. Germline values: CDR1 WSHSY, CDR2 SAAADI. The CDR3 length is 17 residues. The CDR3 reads CASSGSDGTRGYNEQFF. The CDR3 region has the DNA TGCGCCAGCAGTGGCTCAGATGGGACTAGGGGTTACAATGAGCAGTTCTTC.

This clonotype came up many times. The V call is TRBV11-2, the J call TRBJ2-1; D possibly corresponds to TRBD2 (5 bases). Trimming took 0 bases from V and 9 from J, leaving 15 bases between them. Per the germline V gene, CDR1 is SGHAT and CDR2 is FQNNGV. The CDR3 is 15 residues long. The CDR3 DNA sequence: TGTGCCAGCAGCTTAGAAGTTACAGCTCGGGGTGAGCAGTTCTTC. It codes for CASSLEVTARGEQFF.

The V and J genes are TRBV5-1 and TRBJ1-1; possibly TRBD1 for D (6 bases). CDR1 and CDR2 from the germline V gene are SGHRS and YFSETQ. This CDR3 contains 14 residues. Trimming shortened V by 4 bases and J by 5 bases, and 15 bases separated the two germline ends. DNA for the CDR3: TGCGCCAGCAGCACGGAAGGGGGAAGGACTGAAGCTTTCTTT. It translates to CASSTEGGRTEAFF.

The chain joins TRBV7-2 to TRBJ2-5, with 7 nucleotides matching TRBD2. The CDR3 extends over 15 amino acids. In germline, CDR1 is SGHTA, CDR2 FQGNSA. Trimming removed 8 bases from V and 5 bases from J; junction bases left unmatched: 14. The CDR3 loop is CASLRGEGLIETQYF. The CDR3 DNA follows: TGTGCCAGCCTACGGGGGGAGGGTCTTATCGAGACCCAGTACTTC.

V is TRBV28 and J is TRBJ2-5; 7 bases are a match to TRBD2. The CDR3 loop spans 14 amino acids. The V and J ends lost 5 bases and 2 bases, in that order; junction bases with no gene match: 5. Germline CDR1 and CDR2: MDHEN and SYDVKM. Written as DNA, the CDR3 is TGTGCCAGCAGTCCCAGCGGGACTCAAGAGACCCAGTACTTC. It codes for CASSPSGTQETQYF.

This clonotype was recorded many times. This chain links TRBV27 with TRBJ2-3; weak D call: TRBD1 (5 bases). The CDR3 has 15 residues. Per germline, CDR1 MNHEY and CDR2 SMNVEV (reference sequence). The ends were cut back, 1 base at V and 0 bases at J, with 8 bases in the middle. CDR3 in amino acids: CASSLLSGSTDTQYF. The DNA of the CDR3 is TGTGCCAGCAGTTTATTGTCAGGGAGCACAGATACGCAGTATTTT.

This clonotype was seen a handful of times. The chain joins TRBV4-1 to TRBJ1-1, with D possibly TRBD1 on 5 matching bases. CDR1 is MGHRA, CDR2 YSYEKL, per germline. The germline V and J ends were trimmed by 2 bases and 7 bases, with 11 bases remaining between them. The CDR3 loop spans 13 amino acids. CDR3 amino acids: CASSQLWGSEAFF. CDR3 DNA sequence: TGCGCCAGCAGCCAATTATGGGGCAGTGAAGCTTTCTTT.

The CDR3 nucleotides are TGTGCCAGCTCACCGTCAGGACTAGATCAGCCCCAGCATTTT. It encodes CASSPSGLDQPQHF. This rearrangement joins TRBV18 to TRBJ1-5; no reliable D call. The CDR3 has 14 amino acids. Germline V lookup: CDR1 KGHSH, CDR2 LQKENI. Between the trimmed V and J ends, which lost 3 bases and 5 bases, there was a span of 11 bases.

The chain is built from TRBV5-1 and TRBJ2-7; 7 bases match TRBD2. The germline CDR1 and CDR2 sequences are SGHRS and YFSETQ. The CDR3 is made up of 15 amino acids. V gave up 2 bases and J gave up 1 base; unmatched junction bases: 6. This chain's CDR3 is CASSFGGTTSYEQYF. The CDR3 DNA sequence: TGCGCCAGCAGCTTCGGGGGGACCACTTCCTACGAGCAGTACTTC.